The 8 T cell receptor beta chains listed next were all sequenced from one sample in a study of blood T cell repertoires in COVID-19. Sequencing was performed with immunoSEQ multiplex PCR; in TCRdb, only in-frame clones are kept and a portion is missing. The sample has about 140,000 clones; around four fifths are singletons. The sequenced sample consisted of peripheral blood. All receptors derive from a human donor in a cohort sampled during active COVID-19.

V gene TRBV11-3 combines with J gene TRBJ2-1; the D gene is possibly TRBD2 (5 bases). CDR1 and CDR2 (germline): SGHNT, YENEEA. V gave up 1 base and J gave up 3 bases, with 10 bases separating them. This CDR3 is 15 amino acids long. This CDR3 reads CASSLGSGNYNEQFF. CDR3 nucleotide sequence: TGTGCCAGCAGCTTAGGGTCGGGAAACTACAATGAGCAGTTCTTC.

This chain links TRBV4-1 with TRBJ1-2; 8 bases are shared with TRBD1. Per germline, CDR1 MGHRA and CDR2 YSYEKL. This CDR3 is 15 amino acids long. After removal of 0 bases from V and 5 bases from J, the junction contained 5 bases not matched to a gene. Here the CDR3 reads CASSQDGTGIYGYTF. CDR3 nucleotides: TGCGCCAGCAGCCAAGATGGGACAGGAATATATGGCTACACCTTC.

The chain has TRBV5-1 and TRBJ2-7, with 8 bases matching TRBD1. The CDR3 totals 16 residues. The V gene end was trimmed by 3 bases and the J gene end by 3 bases; junction bases not matched to a gene: 11. CDR1 is SGHRS, CDR2 YFSETQ, per germline. DNA of the CDR3: TGCGCCAGCAGCTCGGGCCCTGACAGGGGCAACTACGAGCAGTACTTC. This encodes CASSSGPDRGNYEQYF.

The chain uses TRBV5-5 and TRBJ2-3; 13 bases agree with TRBD2. The CDR3 has 14 amino acids. Germline-derived CDR1 and CDR2 are SGHKS and YYEKEE (reference sequence). The J segment lost 6 bases and the V segment lost 6 bases, leaving 4 bases of the junction unmatched. CDR3 in amino acids: CASKGLAGVDTQYF. The CDR3 coding sequence is TGTGCCAGCAAAGGACTAGCGGGAGTCGATACGCAGTATTTT.

The count of this clone is one. CDR3 coding DNA: TGTGCCAGTATGGAGCAAAGCGGGGCTTCGGGTGAGCAGTTCTTC. This translates into CASMEQSGASGEQFF. V and J are TRBV19 and TRBJ2-1; 7 nucleotides align to TRBD2. The CDR3 length is 15 residues. Germline V gene lookup returns CDR1 LNHDA and CDR2 SQIVND (reference sequence). The ends lost 7 bases at V and 9 bases at J; junction bases unmatched: 15.

V and J are TRBV3-1 (or the pseudogene TRBV3-2) and TRBJ2-7, with D maybe TRBD2 (5 bases). CDR3 length: 15 amino acids. In germline, CDR1 is LGHDT, CDR2 YNNKEL (reference sequence). V was shortened by 4 bases and J by 3 bases, with 16 bases between the two germline ends. The CDR3 sequence is CASSPSGSLGYEQYF. In nucleotides, the CDR3 is TGTGCCAGCAGCCCCTCGGGAAGCCTGGGCTACGAGCAGTACTTC.

This chain uses TRBV6-5 with TRBJ2-2; TRBD2 is a possible D gene (6 bases). Trimming shortened V by 0 bases and J by 4 bases, and 9 bases separated the two germline ends. Germline CDR1 and CDR2: MNHEY and SVGAGI. This CDR3 is 15 amino acids long. The CDR3 nucleotides read TGTGCCAGCAGTTACTCGGTGGGGGGCACCGGGGAGCTGTTTTTT. It is translated as CASSYSVGGTGELFF.

V gene TRBV6-2 or TRBV6-3 combines with J gene TRBJ2-7; weak D call: TRBD1 (6 bases). CDR3 length equals 16 residues. Per germline, CDR1 MNHEY and CDR2 SVGEGT. Trimming cost V 2 bases and J 1 base, with 15 bases left between them. CDR3 loop: CASSYGLTRGSYEQYF. The DNA of the CDR3 is TGTGCCAGCAGTTACGGTTTAACAAGGGGGTCCTACGAGCAGTACTTC.